This TCR beta chain derives from a study of T cell responses to AZD1222 COVID-19 vaccine. The study's findings and limits: There were mostly white British donors and more females than males, and clonal diversity was possibly underestimated. Spike-specific TCR breadth and depth both grew after two AZD1222 doses. Unmutated regions of variants are reportedly targeted by nearly half of spike-specific TCRs.

Profiled with immunoSEQ multiplex PCR; TCRdb holds only in-frame clones, not every one. The table shows under 170,000 clones, with 80% to 95% occurring only once. The CDR3 contains 15 residues. Trimming shortened V by 2 bases and J by 7 bases, and 17 bases separated the two germline ends. Germline V gene lookup returns CDR1 SGHTA and CDR2 FQGNSA. On this clone: Its antigen remains unidentified.

This rearrangement joins TRBV7-2 to TRBJ1-2; D remains ambiguous. The TCR originated in an adult who received the AZD1222 COVID-19 vaccine. The input for sequencing was peripheral blood, taken 28 days after the second AZD1222 dose. CDR3 residues: CASSLNSDASGGYTF. DNA of the CDR3: TGTGCCAGCAGCTTAAACTCGGACGCATCGGGTGGCTACACCTTC. The whole variable domain, filled in from reference TRBV7-2 and TRBJ1-2, reads GAGVSQSPSNKVTEKGKDVELRCDPISGHTALYWYRQSLGQGLEFLIYFQGNSAPDKSGLPSDRFSAERTGGSVSTLTIQRTQQEDSAVYLCASSLNSDASGGYTFGSGTRLTVV.